A selection of T cell receptor beta chains follows, all from one sample in a study of cytomegalovirus exposure and HLA in healthy donors. Libraries were prepared by immunoSEQ multiplex PCR; TCRdb keeps only in-frame clonotypes and omits some of them. In the table there are 95,000 to 150,000 clones, 70% to 85% of which are singletons. Specimen: PBMCs. The receptors were sampled from a human donor in good health. Each CDR3 is given with its conserved first and last residue. The order of the fields is CDR3 DNA, CDR3 protein, D gene, clone size, J gene, V gene. The D gene is left open where the match is weak. A clone size is listed for some rows: how often the clone was seen (once, few, many), or a class if it is expanded.

cdr3_nt: TGTGCCAGCAGCTTAGGGCTAGCGGAGCGCCCTACGCAGTATTTT
cdr3_aa: CASSLGLAERPTQYF
d_call: TRBD2
clone_size: -
j_call: TRBJ2-3
v_call: TRBV7-2

cdr3_nt: TGTGCCAGCAGCTCGACACCCCGGTATGGGAACACTGAAGCTTTCTTT
cdr3_aa: CASSSTPRYGNTEAFF
d_call: -
clone_size: -
j_call: TRBJ1-1
v_call: TRBV4-2

cdr3_nt: TGTGCCAGCAGTGAAGTTCCGGGGGGCCAAGAGACCCAGTACTTC
cdr3_aa: CASSEVPGGQETQYF
d_call: TRBD2
clone_size: -
j_call: TRBJ2-5
v_call: TRBV2

cdr3_nt: TGCGAGACCCAGGGGGAGGATGGCTACACCTTC
cdr3_aa: CETQGEDGYTF
d_call: TRBD1
clone_size: -
j_call: TRBJ1-2
v_call: TRBV29-1

cdr3_nt: TGTGCCAGCAGTCAGGATTGGCAGTTCTTC
cdr3_aa: CASSQDWQFF
d_call: -
clone_size: -
j_call: TRBJ2-1
v_call: TRBV28

cdr3_nt: TGCGCCAGCAGTGGCAAGACAGGGAGCCCGAACATTCAGTACTTC
cdr3_aa: CASSGKTGSPNIQYF
d_call: TRBD1
clone_size: -
j_call: TRBJ2-4
v_call: TRBV10-1

cdr3_nt: TGCGCCAGCAGCCTAGCCAGGACTACCCGAAGGAATGAGCAGTTCTTC
cdr3_aa: CASSLARTTRRNEQFF
d_call: -
clone_size: -
j_call: TRBJ2-1
v_call: TRBV5-1

cdr3_nt: TGCGCCAGCAGCTGGGGTCCTAGCGGGGGAGGGCCCGATGAGCAGTTCTTC
cdr3_aa: CASSWGPSGGGPDEQFF
d_call: TRBD2
clone_size: -
j_call: TRBJ2-1
v_call: TRBV5-1

cdr3_nt: TGTGCCAGCAGCCCCAGCGGGAGGGTCGCAAATGAGCAGTTCTTC
cdr3_aa: CASSPSGRVANEQFF
d_call: TRBD2
clone_size: -
j_call: TRBJ2-1
v_call: TRBV6-5

cdr3_nt: TGTGCCAGCAGTTTACACTTACAGACAGGGTACACTGAAGCTTTCTTT
cdr3_aa: CASSLHLQTGYTEAFF
d_call: TRBD1
clone_size: once
j_call: TRBJ1-1
v_call: TRBV28

cdr3_nt: TGTGCCAGCAGGCCCAACAGGGGCTACGAGCAGTGCTTC
cdr3_aa: CASRPNRGYEQCF
d_call: TRBD1
clone_size: -
j_call: TRBJ2-7
v_call: TRBV2

cdr3_nt: TGTGCCAGCAGCTTAGGCCCGAGGCATCAGAACACTGAAGCTTTCTTT
cdr3_aa: CASSLGPRHQNTEAFF
d_call: -
clone_size: few
j_call: TRBJ1-1
v_call: TRBV7-2

cdr3_nt: TGTGCCAGCAGTGAACTGAGAGGCAGTTCCAATGAGCAGTTCTTC
cdr3_aa: CASSELRGSSNEQFF
d_call: -
clone_size: -
j_call: TRBJ2-1
v_call: TRBV6-1

cdr3_nt: TGTGCCAGTAGTATATCCGGGACTAGCGGCTACGAGCAGTACTTC
cdr3_aa: CASSISGTSGYEQYF
d_call: TRBD2
clone_size: few
j_call: TRBJ2-7
v_call: TRBV19

cdr3_nt: TGTGCCAGCAGCTTAGTATCAGAGACCCAGTACTTC
cdr3_aa: CASSLVSETQYF
d_call: -
clone_size: once
j_call: TRBJ2-5
v_call: TRBV7-9

cdr3_nt: TGTGCCAGCAGCACCCAGGGGCCTCAGCCCCAGCATTTT
cdr3_aa: CASSTQGPQPQHF
d_call: -
clone_size: -
j_call: TRBJ1-5
v_call: TRBV7-9

cdr3_nt: TGTGCCAGCAGTGAGGATGCGGGTGGGAATCAGCCCCAGCATTTT
cdr3_aa: CASSEDAGGNQPQHF
d_call: -
clone_size: once
j_call: TRBJ1-5
v_call: TRBV6-4

cdr3_nt: TGTGCCAGCAGCCAAGAGATCGGACAGGGGCACGGGAAAGCTTTCTTT
cdr3_aa: CASSQEIGQGHGKAFF
d_call: TRBD1
clone_size: -
j_call: TRBJ1-1
v_call: TRBV4-2

cdr3_nt: TGTGCCAGCAGTTACTCGTCTGTAGCAAACACAGATACGCAGTATTTT
cdr3_aa: CASSYSSVANTDTQYF
d_call: -
clone_size: -
j_call: TRBJ2-3
v_call: TRBV6-5

cdr3_nt: TGTGCCAGCAGTTACTCAACAATATGGACAGCAGAGACCCAGTACTTC
cdr3_aa: CASSYSTIWTAETQYF
d_call: -
clone_size: -
j_call: TRBJ2-5
v_call: TRBV6-5

cdr3_nt: TGTGCCAGCAGTTTACCTTCAGGGACCGGGGAGCTGTTTTTT
cdr3_aa: CASSLPSGTGELFF
d_call: -
clone_size: -
j_call: TRBJ2-2
v_call: TRBV28

cdr3_nt: TGTGCCAGCAGCGTAAACAGGGTCCCAGAGACCCAGTACTTC
cdr3_aa: CASSVNRVPETQYF
d_call: -
clone_size: -
j_call: TRBJ2-5
v_call: TRBV11-2

cdr3_nt: TGCAGCGTCAACCCTCCAGGGTCAACCACAGATACGCAGTATTTT
cdr3_aa: CSVNPPGSTTDTQYF
d_call: -
clone_size: few
j_call: TRBJ2-3
v_call: TRBV29-1

cdr3_nt: TGTGCCAGCAGTGTATCCAGGGACAATAACTATGGCTACACCTTC
cdr3_aa: CASSVSRDNNYGYTF
d_call: -
clone_size: once
j_call: TRBJ1-2
v_call: TRBV2

cdr3_nt: TGTGCCAGCAGTCCGCGGAGGGCACCCGGTGGTGGGTACGAGCAGTACTTC
cdr3_aa: CASSPRRAPGGGYEQYF
d_call: -
clone_size: few
j_call: TRBJ2-7
v_call: TRBV27

cdr3_nt: TGCGCCAGCAGTGAAGACAGTAATTCACCCCTCCACTTT
cdr3_aa: CASSEDSNSPLHF
d_call: -
clone_size: -
j_call: TRBJ1-6
v_call: TRBV10-1

cdr3_nt: TGTGCCAGCAGTCCACTAACCAGTGAAGCTTTCTTT
cdr3_aa: CASSPLTSEAFF
d_call: -
clone_size: -
j_call: TRBJ1-1
v_call: TRBV2

cdr3_nt: TGTGCCAGCAGGAAAACCGGGACTAGCGGGAGATTTACCTACGAGCAGTACTTC
cdr3_aa: CASRKTGTSGRFTYEQYF
d_call: TRBD2
clone_size: -
j_call: TRBJ2-7
v_call: TRBV7-2

cdr3_nt: TGTGCCATCAGTGAGGGGGGGGCTTTGGGCACCGGGGAGCTGTTTTTT
cdr3_aa: CAISEGGALGTGELFF
d_call: -
clone_size: few
j_call: TRBJ2-2
v_call: TRBV6-1